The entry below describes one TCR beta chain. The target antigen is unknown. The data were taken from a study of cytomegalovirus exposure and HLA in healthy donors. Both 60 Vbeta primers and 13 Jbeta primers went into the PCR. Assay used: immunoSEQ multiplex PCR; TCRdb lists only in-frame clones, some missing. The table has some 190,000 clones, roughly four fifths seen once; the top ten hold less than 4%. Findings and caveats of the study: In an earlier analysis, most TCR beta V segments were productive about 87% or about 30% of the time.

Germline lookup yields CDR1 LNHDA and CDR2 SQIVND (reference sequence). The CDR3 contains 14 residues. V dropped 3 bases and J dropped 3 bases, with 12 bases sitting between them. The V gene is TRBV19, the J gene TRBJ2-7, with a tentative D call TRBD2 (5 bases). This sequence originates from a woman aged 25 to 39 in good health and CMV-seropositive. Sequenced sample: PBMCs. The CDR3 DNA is TGTGCCAGTAGTATTGGAGGCGGAAACTACGAGCAGTACTTC. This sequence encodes CASSIGGGNYEQYF.